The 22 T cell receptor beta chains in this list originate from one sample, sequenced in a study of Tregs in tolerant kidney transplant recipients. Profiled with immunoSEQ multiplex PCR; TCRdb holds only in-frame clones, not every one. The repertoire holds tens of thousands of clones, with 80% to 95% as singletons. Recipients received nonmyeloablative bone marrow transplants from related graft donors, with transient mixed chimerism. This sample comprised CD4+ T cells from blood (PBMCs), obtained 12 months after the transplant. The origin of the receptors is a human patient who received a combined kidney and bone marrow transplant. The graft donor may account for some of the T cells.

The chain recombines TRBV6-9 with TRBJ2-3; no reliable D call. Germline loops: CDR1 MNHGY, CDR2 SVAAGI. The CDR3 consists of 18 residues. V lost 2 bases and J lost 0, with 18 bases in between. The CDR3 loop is CASSYRCSSHPSTDTQYF. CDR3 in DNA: TGTGCCAGCAGTTATCGGTGCTCATCCCACCCGAGCACAGATACGCAGTATTTT.

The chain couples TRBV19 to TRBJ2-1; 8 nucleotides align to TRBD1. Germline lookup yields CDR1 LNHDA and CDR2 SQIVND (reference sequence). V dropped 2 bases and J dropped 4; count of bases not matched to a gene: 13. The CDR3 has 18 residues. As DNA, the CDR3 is TGTGCCAGTAGTATATACGGTGCAGGGGGCGCCGGGTACAATGAGCAGTTCTTC. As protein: CASSIYGAGGAGYNEQFF.

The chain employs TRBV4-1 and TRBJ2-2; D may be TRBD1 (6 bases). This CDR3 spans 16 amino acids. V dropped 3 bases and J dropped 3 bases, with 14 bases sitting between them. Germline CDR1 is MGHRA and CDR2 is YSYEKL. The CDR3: CASSQEPGEYTGELFF. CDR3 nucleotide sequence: TGCGCCAGCAGCCAGGAACCAGGGGAGTACACCGGGGAGCTGTTTTTT.

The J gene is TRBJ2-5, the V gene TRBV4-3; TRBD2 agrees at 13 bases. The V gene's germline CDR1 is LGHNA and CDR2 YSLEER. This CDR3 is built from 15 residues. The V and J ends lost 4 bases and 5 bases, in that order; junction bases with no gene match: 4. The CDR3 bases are TGCGCCAGCAGCCGGACTAGCGGGAGTGTGGAGACCCAGTACTTC. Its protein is CASSRTSGSVETQYF.

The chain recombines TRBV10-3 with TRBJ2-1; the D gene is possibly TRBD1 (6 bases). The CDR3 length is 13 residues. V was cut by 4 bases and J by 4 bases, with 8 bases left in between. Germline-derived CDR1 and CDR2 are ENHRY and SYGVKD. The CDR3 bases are TGTGCCATCAGTGGAGGGGGTTACAATGAGCAGTTCTTC. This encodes CAISGGGYNEQFF.

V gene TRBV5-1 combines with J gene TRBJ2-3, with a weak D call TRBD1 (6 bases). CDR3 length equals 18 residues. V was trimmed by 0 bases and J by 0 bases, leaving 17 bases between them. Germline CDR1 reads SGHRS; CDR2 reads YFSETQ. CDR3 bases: TGCGCCAGCAGCTTGGCTAGTTCGGGACACTTCAGCACAGATACGCAGTATTTT. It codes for CASSLASSGHFSTDTQYF. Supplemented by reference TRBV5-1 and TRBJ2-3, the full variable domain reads KAGVTQTPRYLIKTRGQQVTLSCSPISGHRSVSWYQQTPGQGLQFLFEYFSETQRNKGNFPGRFSGRQFSNSRSEMNVSTLELGDSALYLCASSLASSGHFSTDTQYFGPGTRLTVL.

CDR3 residues: CASSERTGGSGGELFF. CDR3 sequence (DNA): TGTGCCAGCAGTGAGAGGACAGGGGGGAGTGGCGGGGAGCTGTTTTTT. The genes are TRBV2 and TRBJ2-2, with 10 bases identical to TRBD1. Germline V gives CDR1 SNHLY, CDR2 FYNNEI. The CDR3 runs 16 residues. V lost 3 bases and J lost 7; bases outside the gene matches: 8.

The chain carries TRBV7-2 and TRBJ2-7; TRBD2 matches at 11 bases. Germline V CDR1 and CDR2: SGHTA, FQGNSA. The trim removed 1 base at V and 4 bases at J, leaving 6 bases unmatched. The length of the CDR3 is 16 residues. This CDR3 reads CASSLGRTSGFYEQYF. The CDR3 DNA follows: TGTGCCAGCAGCTTAGGACGGACTAGCGGGTTTTACGAGCAGTACTTC.

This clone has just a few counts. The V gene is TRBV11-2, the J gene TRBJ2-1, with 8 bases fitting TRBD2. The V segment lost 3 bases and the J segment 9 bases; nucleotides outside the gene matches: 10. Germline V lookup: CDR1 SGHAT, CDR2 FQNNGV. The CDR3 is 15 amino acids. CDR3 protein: CASSFQGAGEGEQFF. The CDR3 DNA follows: TGTGCCAGCAGCTTCCAGGGAGCGGGGGAGGGTGAGCAGTTCTTC.

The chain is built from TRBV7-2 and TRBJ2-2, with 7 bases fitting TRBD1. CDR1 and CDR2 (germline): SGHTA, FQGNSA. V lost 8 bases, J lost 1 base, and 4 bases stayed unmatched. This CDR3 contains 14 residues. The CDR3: CASRGGMNTGELFF. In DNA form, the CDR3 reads TGTGCCAGCCGAGGGGGCATGAACACCGGGGAGCTGTTTTTT.

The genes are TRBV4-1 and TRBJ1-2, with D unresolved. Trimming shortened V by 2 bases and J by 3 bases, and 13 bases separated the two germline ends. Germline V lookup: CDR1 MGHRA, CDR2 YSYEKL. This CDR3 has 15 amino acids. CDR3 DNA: TGCGCCAGCAGCCAAATCTCCAGGCCCGACTATGGCTACACCTTC. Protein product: CASSQISRPDYGYTF.

Written as DNA, the CDR3 is TGCGCCAGCAGCGCGAGCTTAGGACTAGCTCTTACTAATGAGCAGTTCTTC. Translated: CASSASLGLALTNEQFF. The chain uses TRBV5-1 and TRBJ2-1; 8 bases line up with TRBD2. V shed 4 bases, J shed 7 bases, and the junction held 16 bases outside the gene matches. CDR1 SGHRS and CDR2 YFSETQ come from the germline V gene. This CDR3 region has 17 residues.

In nucleotides, the CDR3 is TGTGCCAGCAGCTCAGGACAGGGGGCCGGTGAAAAACTGTTTTTT. This codes for CASSSGQGAGEKLFF. This chain uses TRBV7-2 with TRBJ1-4; 11 bases align to TRBD1. The CDR3 runs 15 residues. CDR1 and CDR2 from the germline V gene are SGHTA and FQGNSA. Trimming removed 4 bases from V and 7 bases from J; junction bases left unmatched: 5.

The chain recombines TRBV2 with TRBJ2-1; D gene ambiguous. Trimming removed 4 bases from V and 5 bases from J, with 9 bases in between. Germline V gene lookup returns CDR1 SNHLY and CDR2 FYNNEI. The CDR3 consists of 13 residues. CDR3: CASSVNRNNEQFF. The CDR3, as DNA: TGTGCCAGCAGTGTTAACAGAAACAATGAGCAGTTCTTC.

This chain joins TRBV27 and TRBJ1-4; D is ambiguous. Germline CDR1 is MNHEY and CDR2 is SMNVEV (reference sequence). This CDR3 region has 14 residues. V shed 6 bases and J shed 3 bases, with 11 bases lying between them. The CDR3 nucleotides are TGTGCCAGCAGAAGGAGCTCCCCTAATGAAAAACTGTTTTTT. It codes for CASRRSSPNEKLFF.

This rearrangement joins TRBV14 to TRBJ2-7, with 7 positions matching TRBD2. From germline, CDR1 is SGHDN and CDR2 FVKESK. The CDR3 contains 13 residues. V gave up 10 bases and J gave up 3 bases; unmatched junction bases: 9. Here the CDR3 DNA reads TGTGCCACCGGCGGCGGGGGTGACTACGAGCAGTACTTC. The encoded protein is CATGGGGDYEQYF. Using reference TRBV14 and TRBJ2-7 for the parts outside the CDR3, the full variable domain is EAGVTQFPSHSVIEKGQTVTLRCDPISGHDNLYWYRRVMGKEIKFLLHFVKESKQDESGMPNNRFLAERTGGTYSTLKVQPAELEDSGVYFCATGGGGDYEQYFGPGTRLTVT.

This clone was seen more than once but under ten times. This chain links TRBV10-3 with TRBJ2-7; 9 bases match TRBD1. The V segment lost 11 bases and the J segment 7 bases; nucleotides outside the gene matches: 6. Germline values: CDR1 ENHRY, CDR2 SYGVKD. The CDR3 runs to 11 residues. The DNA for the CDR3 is TGTGCCTACGGGACAGGGAGGGAGCAGTACTTC. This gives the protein CAYGTGREQYF.

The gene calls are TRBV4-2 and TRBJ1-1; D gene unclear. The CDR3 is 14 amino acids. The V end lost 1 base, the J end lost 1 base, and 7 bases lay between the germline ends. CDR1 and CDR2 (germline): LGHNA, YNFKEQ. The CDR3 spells CASSQVRGNTEAFF. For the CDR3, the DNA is TGTGCCAGCAGCCAAGTCCGAGGGAACACTGAAGCTTTCTTT.

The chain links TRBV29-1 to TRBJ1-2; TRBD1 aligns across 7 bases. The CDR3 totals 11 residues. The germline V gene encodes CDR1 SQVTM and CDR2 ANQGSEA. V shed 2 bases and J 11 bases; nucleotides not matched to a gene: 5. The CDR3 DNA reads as TGCAGCGTTGAACGGGACAGCTCTTACACCTTC. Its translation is CSVERDSSYTF. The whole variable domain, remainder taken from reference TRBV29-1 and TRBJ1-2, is SAVISQKPSRDICQRGTSLTIQCQVDSQVTMMFWYRQQPGQSLTLIATANQGSEATYESGFVIDKFPISRPNLTFSTLTVSNMSPEDSSIYLCSVERDSSYTFGSGTRLTVV.

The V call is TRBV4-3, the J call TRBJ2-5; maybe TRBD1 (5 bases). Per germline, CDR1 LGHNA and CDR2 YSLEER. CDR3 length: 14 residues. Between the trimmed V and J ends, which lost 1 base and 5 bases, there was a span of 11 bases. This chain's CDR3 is CASSQVDRRETQYF. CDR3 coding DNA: TGCGCCAGCAGCCAAGTAGACAGAAGGGAGACCCAGTACTTC.

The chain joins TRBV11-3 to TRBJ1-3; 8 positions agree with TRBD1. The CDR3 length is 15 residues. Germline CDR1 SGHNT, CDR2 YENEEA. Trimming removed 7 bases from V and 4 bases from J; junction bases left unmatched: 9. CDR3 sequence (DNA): TGTGCCAGCACCCCGACAGGGGTTTCAGGAAACACCATATATTTT. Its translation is CASTPTGVSGNTIYF. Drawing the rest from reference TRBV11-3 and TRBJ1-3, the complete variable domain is EAGVVQSPRYKIIEKKQPVAFWCNPISGHNTLYWYLQNLGQGPELLIRYENEEAVDDSQLPKDRFSAERLKGVDSTLKIQPAELGDSAVYLCASTPTGVSGNTIYFGEGSWLTVV.

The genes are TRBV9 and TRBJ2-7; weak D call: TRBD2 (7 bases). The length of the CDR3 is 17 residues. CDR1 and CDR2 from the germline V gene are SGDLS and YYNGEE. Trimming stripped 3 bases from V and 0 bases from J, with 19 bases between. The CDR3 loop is CASSATKGGGRSYEQYF. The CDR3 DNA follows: TGTGCCAGCAGCGCTACTAAGGGCGGGGGCCGCTCCTACGAGCAGTACTTC.